Many counts were recorded for the clone carrying this T cell receptor beta chain. The entry originates in a study of patients with pleural tuberculosis. In germline, CDR1 is MNHEY, CDR2 SVGEGT. V was pared by 4 bases and J by 8 bases, with 3 bases of the junction left unmatched. This CDR3 spans 14 amino acids. TCRdb analysed the reads with MiXCR anew, one entry per CDR3 protein. The sample includes 40,000 to 55,000 distinct CDR3 sequences, 5.5% to 8% seen only once; the top ten take roughly 15%. This clonotype originated in a human donor with pleural tuberculosis. J is TRBJ2-1 and V is TRBV6-2 or TRBV6-3, with 12 positions matching TRBD2. The CDR3 loop reads CASSSRLAGDEQFF. CDR3 nucleotide sequence: TGTGCCAGCAGTTCCAGACTAGCGGGAGATGAGCAGTTCTTC.